This TCR beta chain was retrieved from a study of shared clonotypes between healthy human individuals. Assay: immunoSEQ multiplex PCR; the TCRdb copy retains only in-frame clones and omits some. This table holds roughly 1,800,000 clones, about 95% found once. CD45RO-negative CD8 cells positively selected for CCR7 made up the naive population, which excluded terminally differentiated effector memory CD45RA+ cells. This CDR3 has 14 residues. Germline V gene sequence: CDR1 SGHRS, CDR2 YFSETQ. The V end was cut by 0 bases, the J end by 4 bases, with 10 bases between. Study results and limitations: Few donors restricted represented genetic and exposure-history diversity.

Worth noting for this clone: What it binds is unknown.

The sequenced sample consisted of naive CD8+ T cells sorted from blood. V usage is TRBV5-1 and J usage is TRBJ1-1; D remains unclear. The clonotype was recovered from a man aged 18-30 years in good health. Here the CDR3 reads CASSLEGWSTEAFF. DNA for the CDR3: TGCGCCAGCAGCTTGGAAGGGTGGAGCACTGAAGCTTTCTTT. Drawing the rest from reference TRBV5-1 and TRBJ1-1, the complete variable domain is KAGVTQTPRYLIKTRGQQVTLSCSPISGHRSVSWYQQTPGQGLQFLFEYFSETQRNKGNFPGRFSGRQFSNSRSEMNVSTLELGDSALYLCASSLEGWSTEAFFGQGTRLTVV.